The 16 T cell receptor beta chains listed next were all sequenced from one sample in a study of shared clonotypes between healthy human individuals. Only CD45RO-negative cells positively selected for CCR7 counted as naive CD8 cells, so terminally differentiated effector memory CD45RA+ cells were excluded. Sequencing used immunoSEQ multiplex PCR; TCRdb keeps in-frame clones, though not all of them. In the table there are about 650,000 clones, over 95% of which are singletons. Sequenced sample: naive CD8+ T cells sorted from blood. All receptors derive from a woman in her twenties or thirties in good health.

V and J are TRBV10-2 and TRBJ2-2; tentatively, D is TRBD1 (5 bases). This CDR3 has 16 residues. The ends were cut back, 7 bases at V and 6 bases at J, with 21 bases in the middle. Germline V CDR1 and CDR2: WSHSY, SAAADI. The CDR3 region is CASKDLFGAWAGELFF. The CDR3 DNA reads TGCGCCAGCAAGGACCTCTTTGGGGCCTGGGCCGGGGAGCTGTTTTTT.

The rearrangement uses TRBV5-4 and TRBJ2-2; the match to TRBD2 covers 11 bases. CDR3 length: 18 residues. The V and J ends lost 4 bases and 7 bases, in that order; junction bases with no gene match: 15. The germline V gene encodes CDR1 SGHNT and CDR2 YYREEE (reference sequence). The CDR3 region is CASSIGELAGVHYGELFF. The DNA of the CDR3 is TGTGCCAGCAGCATTGGAGAACTAGCGGGAGTGCATTACGGGGAGCTGTTTTTT.

V usage is TRBV13 and J usage is TRBJ2-4; D may be TRBD1 or TRBD2 (5 bases each). The germline V gene has CDR1 PRHDT and CDR2 FYEKMQ (reference sequence). This CDR3 contains 15 residues. V was shortened by 5 bases and J by 0 bases, with 11 bases between the two germline ends. Here the CDR3 reads CASSLRGAAKNIQYF. As DNA, the CDR3 is TGTGCCAGCAGCCTTAGAGGGGCAGCCAAAAACATTCAGTACTTC.

The V gene is TRBV4-1, the J gene TRBJ2-7; 7 positions agree with TRBD2. The V gene end was trimmed by 0 bases and the J gene end by 2 bases; junction bases not matched to a gene: 7. The CDR3 covers 16 residues. CDR1 is MGHRA and CDR2 is YSYEKL in the germline V gene. The CDR3 coding sequence is TGCGCCAGCAGCCAAGAAGCGGGGACTCCTACCTACGAGCAGTACTTC. Protein sequence: CASSQEAGTPTYEQYF.

This clone was counted a few times. The chain recombines TRBV29-1 with TRBJ2-7, with D perhaps TRBD2 (8 bases). The CDR3 runs 15 residues. V lost 5 bases to trimming and J lost 1 base, with 18 bases between them. Germline CDR1 reads SQVTM; CDR2 reads ANQGSEA. The CDR3 spells CSVRGLAGVSYEQYF. The CDR3 DNA is TGCAGCGTTAGGGGGCTAGCGGGTGTATCCTACGAGCAGTACTTC.

As for this clone: This same CDR3 is encoded by further DNA sequences in the sample. The chain is built from TRBV28 and TRBJ2-5; no reliable D call. The CDR3 is 12 residues long. Germline loops: CDR1 MDHEN, CDR2 SYDVKM. Trimming pared 2 bases from V and 5 bases from J, leaving 6 bases between. CDR3 in DNA: TGTGCCAGCAGTTTAGGTTTGGAGACCCAGTACTTC. Residues: CASSLGLETQYF. Supplemented by reference TRBV28 and TRBJ2-5, the full variable domain reads DVKVTQSSRYLVKRTGEKVFLECVQDMDHENMFWYRQDPGLGLRLIYFSYDVKMKEKGDIPEGYSVSREKKERFSLILESASTNQTSMYLCASSLGLETQYFGPGTRLLVL.

The chain is built from TRBV28 and TRBJ2-1; 8 nucleotides line up with TRBD2. CDR3 length: 17 residues. Germline V gene sequence: CDR1 MDHEN, CDR2 SYDVKM. V dropped 1 base and J dropped 7; count of bases not matched to a gene: 12. The CDR3 loop is CASSLFGAMREVNEQFF. CDR3 sequence (DNA): TGTGCCAGCAGTTTATTCGGAGCGATGCGGGAGGTTAATGAGCAGTTCTTC.

This clone has only one observation. The chain carries TRBV19 and TRBJ1-3; 8 bases agree with TRBD1. CDR3 length: 15 residues. V shed 7 bases and J 0 bases; nucleotides not matched to a gene: 5. Germline lookup yields CDR1 LNHDA and CDR2 SQIVND (reference sequence). CDR3 protein: CASTPDRDSGNTIYF. Here the CDR3 DNA reads TGTGCCAGTACCCCGGACAGGGACTCTGGAAACACCATATATTTT.

The rearrangement uses TRBV28 and TRBJ2-7, with 9 bases lining up with TRBD1. Per the germline V gene, CDR1 is MDHEN and CDR2 is SYDVKM. The CDR3 runs 15 residues. With 0 bases clipped from V and 4 bases from J, the junction kept 4 bases outside the gene matches. CDR3 nucleotides: TGTGCCAGCAGTTTATGGGACAGGGGAGATTACGAGCAGTACTTC. This translates into CASSLWDRGDYEQYF.

The chain carries TRBV2 and TRBJ2-3; 10 nucleotides line up with TRBD2. The CDR3 is 18 residues long. Germline V gene lookup returns CDR1 SNHLY and CDR2 FYNNEI. Trimming cost V 2 bases and J 2 bases; bases outside gene matches: 10. The CDR3 sequence: CASSEWILAGGYTDTQYF. The CDR3 DNA is TGTGCCAGCAGTGAATGGATCTTAGCGGGAGGCTACACAGATACGCAGTATTTT.

On this clone: The sample holds other DNA sequences that translate to the same CDR3. V is TRBV27 and J is TRBJ2-7, with D possibly called TRBD1 or TRBD2 (5 bases each). Between the trimmed V and J ends, which lost 6 bases and 0 bases, there was a span of 9 bases. The V gene's germline CDR1 is MNHEY and CDR2 SMNVEV (reference sequence). There are 13 residues in the CDR3. The CDR3 sequence: CASRPGTSYEQYF. CDR3 DNA sequence: TGTGCCAGCAGACCCGGGACCTCCTACGAGCAGTACTTC.

The CDR3 DNA sequence: TGTGCCAGCAGCGCCAGGGGATACGAGCAGTACTTC. This gives the protein CASSARGYEQYF. The chain links TRBV6-1 to TRBJ2-7, with D possibly being TRBD1 (6 bases). The V and J ends lost 6 bases and 4 bases respectively, with 10 bases between them. The CDR3 spans 12 residues. Germline V lookup: CDR1 MNHNS, CDR2 SASEGT.

The rearrangement joins TRBV7-7 to TRBJ2-7; D call uncertain. V shed 8 bases and J shed 0 bases, with 17 bases lying between them. Germline loops: CDR1 SSHAT, CDR2 FNYEAQ (reference sequence). The CDR3 extends over 15 amino acids. The CDR3: CASLGWVTLSYEQYF. CDR3 DNA: TGTGCCAGCTTGGGGTGGGTAACACTCTCCTACGAGCAGTACTTC.

The chain has TRBV27 and TRBJ2-1; 8 bases are shared with TRBD2. Trimming removed 0 bases from V and 8 bases from J; junction bases left unmatched: 9. This CDR3 is 16 amino acids long. Germline V gene sequence: CDR1 MNHEY, CDR2 SMNVEV (reference sequence). The CDR3 bases are TGTGCCAGCAGTTTATCGGGGGGACTAGTTGTCTATGAGCAGTTCTTC. Protein product: CASSLSGGLVVYEQFF.

The chain combines TRBV7-9 with TRBJ2-3; D might be TRBD2 (6 bases). V lost 5 bases and J lost 2, with 14 bases in between. Germline CDR1 SEHNR, CDR2 FQNEAQ (reference sequence). CDR3 length equals 15 residues. The CDR3 bases are TGTGCCAGCAGCCCCCAGGGAGGCTCCACAGATACGCAGTATTTT. Translated, it gives CASSPQGGSTDTQYF.

The chain couples TRBV28 to TRBJ1-3; D gene uncertain. Germline-derived CDR1 and CDR2 are MDHEN and SYDVKM. This CDR3 contains 15 residues. V shed 1 base and J shed 0 bases, with 7 bases lying between them. In nucleotides, the CDR3 is TGTGCCAGCAGTTTATTGCCGGGCTCTGGAAACACCATATATTTT. Its translation: CASSLLPGSGNTIYF.